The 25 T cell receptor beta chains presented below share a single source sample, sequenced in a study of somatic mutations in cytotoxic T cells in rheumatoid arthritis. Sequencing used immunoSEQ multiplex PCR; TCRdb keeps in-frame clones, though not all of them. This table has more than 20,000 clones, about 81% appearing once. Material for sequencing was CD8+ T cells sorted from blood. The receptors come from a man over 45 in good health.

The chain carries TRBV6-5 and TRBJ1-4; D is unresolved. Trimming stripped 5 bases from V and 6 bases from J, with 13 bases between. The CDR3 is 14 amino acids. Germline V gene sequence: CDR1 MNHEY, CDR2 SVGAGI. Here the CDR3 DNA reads TGTGCCAGCAGTAAGGACCCAAGGGATGAAAAACTGTTTTTT. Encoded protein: CASSKDPRDEKLFF.

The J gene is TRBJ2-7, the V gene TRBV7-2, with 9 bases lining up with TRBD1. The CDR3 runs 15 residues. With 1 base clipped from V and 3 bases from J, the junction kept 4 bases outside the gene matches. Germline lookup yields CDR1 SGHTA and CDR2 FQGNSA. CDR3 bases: TGTGCCAGCAGCTTAGTGGACAGGGGCGACTACGAGCAGTACTTC. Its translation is CASSLVDRGDYEQYF.

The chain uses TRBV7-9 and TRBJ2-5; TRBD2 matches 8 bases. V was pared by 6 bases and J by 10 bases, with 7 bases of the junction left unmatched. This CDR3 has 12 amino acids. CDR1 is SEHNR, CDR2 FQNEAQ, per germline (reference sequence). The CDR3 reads CASSLPGGDQYF. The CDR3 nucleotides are TGTGCCAGCAGTCTGCCGGGGGGGGACCAGTACTTC.

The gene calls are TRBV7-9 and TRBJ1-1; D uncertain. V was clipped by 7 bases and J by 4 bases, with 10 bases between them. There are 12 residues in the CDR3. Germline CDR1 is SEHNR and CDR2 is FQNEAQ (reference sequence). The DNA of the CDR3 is TGTGCCAGCACCTCACGGGGCACTGAAGCTTTCTTT. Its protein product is CASTSRGTEAFF.

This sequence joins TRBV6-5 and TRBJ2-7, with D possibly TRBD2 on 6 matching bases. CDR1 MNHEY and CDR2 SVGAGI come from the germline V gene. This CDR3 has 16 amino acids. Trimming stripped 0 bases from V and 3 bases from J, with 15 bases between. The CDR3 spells CASSYSSGEEDYEQYF. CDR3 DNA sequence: TGTGCCAGCAGTTACTCTTCGGGGGAGGAGGACTACGAGCAGTACTTC.

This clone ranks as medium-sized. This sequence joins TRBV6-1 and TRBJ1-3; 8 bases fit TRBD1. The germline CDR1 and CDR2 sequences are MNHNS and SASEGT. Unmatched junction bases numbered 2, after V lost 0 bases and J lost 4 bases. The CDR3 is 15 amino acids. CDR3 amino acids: CASSEAQGGGNTIYF. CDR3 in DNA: TGTGCCAGCAGTGAAGCACAGGGGGGAGGAAACACCATATATTTT.

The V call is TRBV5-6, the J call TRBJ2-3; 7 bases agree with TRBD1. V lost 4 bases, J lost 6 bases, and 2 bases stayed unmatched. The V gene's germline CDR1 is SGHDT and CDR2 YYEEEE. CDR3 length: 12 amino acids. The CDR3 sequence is CASSRGLDTQYF. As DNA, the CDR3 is TGTGCCAGCAGCAGGGGGCTTGATACGCAGTATTTT.

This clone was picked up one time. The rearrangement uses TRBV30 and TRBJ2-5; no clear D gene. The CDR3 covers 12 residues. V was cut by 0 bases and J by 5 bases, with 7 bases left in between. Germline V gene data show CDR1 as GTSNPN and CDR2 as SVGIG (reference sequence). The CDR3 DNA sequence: TGTGCCTGGAGTGTCTCGGCGGAGACCCAGTACTTC. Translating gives CAWSVSAETQYF.

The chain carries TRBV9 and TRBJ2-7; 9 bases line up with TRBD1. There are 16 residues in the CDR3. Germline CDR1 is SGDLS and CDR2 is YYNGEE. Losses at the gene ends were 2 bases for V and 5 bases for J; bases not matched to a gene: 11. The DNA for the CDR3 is TGTGCCAGCAGCGTTTCTCCCGGGACAGGGACACACGAGCAGTACTTC. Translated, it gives CASSVSPGTGTHEQYF.

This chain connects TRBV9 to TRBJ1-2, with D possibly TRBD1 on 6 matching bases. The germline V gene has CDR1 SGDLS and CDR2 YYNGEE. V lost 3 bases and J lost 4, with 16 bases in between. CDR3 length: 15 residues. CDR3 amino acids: CASSAQQGSSYGYTF. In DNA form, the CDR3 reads TGTGCCAGCAGCGCCCAACAGGGTTCGTCCTATGGCTACACCTTC. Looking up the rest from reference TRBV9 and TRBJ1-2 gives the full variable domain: DSGVTQTPKHLITATGQRVTLRCSPRSGDLSVYWYQQSLDQGLQFLIQYYNGEERAKGNILERFSAQQFPDLHSELNLSSLELGDSALYFCASSAQQGSSYGYTFGSGTRLTVV.

In DNA form, the CDR3 reads TGTGCCAGCACTTTTGAAGGGCCAGAAAGCTACACCTTC. Protein sequence: CASTFEGPESYTF. The J gene is TRBJ1-2, the V gene TRBV28; D is uncertain. Per germline, CDR1 MDHEN and CDR2 SYDVKM. V lost 7 bases and J 9 bases, leaving 18 bases between the germline ends. The CDR3 has 13 amino acids.

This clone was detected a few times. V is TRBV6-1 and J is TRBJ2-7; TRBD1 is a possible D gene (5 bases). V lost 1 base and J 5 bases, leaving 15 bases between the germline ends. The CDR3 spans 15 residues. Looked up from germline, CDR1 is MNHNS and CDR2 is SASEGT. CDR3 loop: CASSEGQGFVDEQYF. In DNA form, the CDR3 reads TGTGCCAGCAGTGAAGGGCAGGGATTCGTCGACGAGCAGTACTTC.

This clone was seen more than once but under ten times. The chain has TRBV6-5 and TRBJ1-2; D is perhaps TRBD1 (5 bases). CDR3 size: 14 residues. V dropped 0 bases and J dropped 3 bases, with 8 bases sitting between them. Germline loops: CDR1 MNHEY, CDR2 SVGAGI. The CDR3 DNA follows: TGTGCCAGCAGTTACTCGGAGGGACACTATGGCTACACCTTC. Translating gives CASSYSEGHYGYTF.

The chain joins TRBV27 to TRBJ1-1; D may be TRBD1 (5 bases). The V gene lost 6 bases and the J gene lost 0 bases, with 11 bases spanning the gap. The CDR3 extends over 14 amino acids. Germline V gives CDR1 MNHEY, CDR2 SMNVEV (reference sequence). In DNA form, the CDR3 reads TGTGCCAGCAGACCAGGGCGGATGAACACTGAAGCTTTCTTT. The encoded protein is CASRPGRMNTEAFF.

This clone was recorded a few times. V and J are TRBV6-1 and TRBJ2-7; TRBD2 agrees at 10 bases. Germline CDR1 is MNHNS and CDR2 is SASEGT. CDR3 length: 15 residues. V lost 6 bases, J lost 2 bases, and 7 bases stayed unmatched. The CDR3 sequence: CASRKGLAETYEQYF. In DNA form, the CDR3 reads TGTGCCAGCAGAAAAGGACTAGCGGAAACCTACGAGCAGTACTTC.

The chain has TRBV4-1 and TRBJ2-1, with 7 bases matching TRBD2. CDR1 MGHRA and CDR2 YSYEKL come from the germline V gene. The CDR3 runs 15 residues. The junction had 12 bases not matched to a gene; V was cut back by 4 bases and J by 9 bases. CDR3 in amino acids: CASSLTTSRVREQFF. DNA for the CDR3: TGCGCCAGCAGCCTTACGACTAGCAGGGTTCGTGAGCAGTTCTTC.

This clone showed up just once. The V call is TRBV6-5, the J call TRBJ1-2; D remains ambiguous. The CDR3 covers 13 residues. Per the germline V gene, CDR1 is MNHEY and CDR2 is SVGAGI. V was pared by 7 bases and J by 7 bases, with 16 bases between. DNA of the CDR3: TGTGCCAGCACCTTTTCTCGTAGTTTTGGCTACACCTTC. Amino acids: CASTFSRSFGYTF.

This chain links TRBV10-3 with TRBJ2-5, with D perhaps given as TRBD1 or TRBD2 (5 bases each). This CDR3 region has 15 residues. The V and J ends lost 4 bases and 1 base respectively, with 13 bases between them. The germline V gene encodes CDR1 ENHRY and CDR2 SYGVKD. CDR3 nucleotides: TGTGCCATCAGTGGAACCCGGGGACCCCAAGAGACCCAGTACTTC. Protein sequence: CAISGTRGPQETQYF.

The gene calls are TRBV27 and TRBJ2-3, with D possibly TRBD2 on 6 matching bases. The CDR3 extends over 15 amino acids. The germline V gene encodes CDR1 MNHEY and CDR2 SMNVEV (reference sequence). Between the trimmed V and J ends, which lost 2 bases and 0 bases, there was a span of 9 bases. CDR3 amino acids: CASSLGRSSTDTQYF. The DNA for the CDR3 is TGTGCCAGCAGTTTAGGGAGGTCTAGCACAGATACGCAGTATTTT.

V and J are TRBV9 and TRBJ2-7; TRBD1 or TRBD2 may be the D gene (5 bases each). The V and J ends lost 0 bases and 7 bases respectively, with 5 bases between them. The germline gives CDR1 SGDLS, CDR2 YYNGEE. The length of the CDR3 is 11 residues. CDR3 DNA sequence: TGTGCCAGCAGCGTAGGGGGGGAGCAGTACTTC. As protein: CASSVGGEQYF.

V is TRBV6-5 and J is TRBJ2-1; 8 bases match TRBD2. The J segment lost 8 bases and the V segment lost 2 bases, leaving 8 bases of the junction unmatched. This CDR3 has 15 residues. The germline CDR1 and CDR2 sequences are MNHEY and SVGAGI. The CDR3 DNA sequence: TGTGCCAGCAGTTACAACAGCGGGAGTGCTGATGAGCAGTTCTTC. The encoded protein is CASSYNSGSADEQFF.

CDR3 bases: TGTGCCAGCAGCTCCCCTTTAGGTCCCAGGTACTCTGGAAACACCATATATTTT. Its translation is CASSSPLGPRYSGNTIYF. This sequence joins TRBV11-2 and TRBJ1-3; unclear D gene. CDR3 length: 18 residues. Trimming took 4 bases from V and 0 from J, leaving 19 bases between them. Germline CDR1 reads SGHAT; CDR2 reads FQNNGV.

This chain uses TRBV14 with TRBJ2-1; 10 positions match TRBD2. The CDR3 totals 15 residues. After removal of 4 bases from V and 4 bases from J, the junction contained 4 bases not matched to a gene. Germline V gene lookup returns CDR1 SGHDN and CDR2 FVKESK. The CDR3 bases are TGTGCCAGCAGCCCCGGGACTAGCGCTTACAATGAGCAGTTCTTC. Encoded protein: CASSPGTSAYNEQFF.

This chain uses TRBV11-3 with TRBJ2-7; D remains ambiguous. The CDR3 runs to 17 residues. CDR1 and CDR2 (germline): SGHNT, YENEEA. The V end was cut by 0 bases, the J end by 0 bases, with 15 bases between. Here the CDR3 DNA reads TGTGCCAGCAGCTTAGATTGGTGGGAAGGGTTCTCCTACGAGCAGTACTTC. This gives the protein CASSLDWWEGFSYEQYF.

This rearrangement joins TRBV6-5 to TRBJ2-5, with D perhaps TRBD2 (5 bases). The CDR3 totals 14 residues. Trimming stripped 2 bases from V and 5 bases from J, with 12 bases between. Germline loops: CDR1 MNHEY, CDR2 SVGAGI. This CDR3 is CASSYDAEAETQYF. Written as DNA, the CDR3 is TGTGCCAGCAGTTACGACGCGGAGGCGGAGACCCAGTACTTC.